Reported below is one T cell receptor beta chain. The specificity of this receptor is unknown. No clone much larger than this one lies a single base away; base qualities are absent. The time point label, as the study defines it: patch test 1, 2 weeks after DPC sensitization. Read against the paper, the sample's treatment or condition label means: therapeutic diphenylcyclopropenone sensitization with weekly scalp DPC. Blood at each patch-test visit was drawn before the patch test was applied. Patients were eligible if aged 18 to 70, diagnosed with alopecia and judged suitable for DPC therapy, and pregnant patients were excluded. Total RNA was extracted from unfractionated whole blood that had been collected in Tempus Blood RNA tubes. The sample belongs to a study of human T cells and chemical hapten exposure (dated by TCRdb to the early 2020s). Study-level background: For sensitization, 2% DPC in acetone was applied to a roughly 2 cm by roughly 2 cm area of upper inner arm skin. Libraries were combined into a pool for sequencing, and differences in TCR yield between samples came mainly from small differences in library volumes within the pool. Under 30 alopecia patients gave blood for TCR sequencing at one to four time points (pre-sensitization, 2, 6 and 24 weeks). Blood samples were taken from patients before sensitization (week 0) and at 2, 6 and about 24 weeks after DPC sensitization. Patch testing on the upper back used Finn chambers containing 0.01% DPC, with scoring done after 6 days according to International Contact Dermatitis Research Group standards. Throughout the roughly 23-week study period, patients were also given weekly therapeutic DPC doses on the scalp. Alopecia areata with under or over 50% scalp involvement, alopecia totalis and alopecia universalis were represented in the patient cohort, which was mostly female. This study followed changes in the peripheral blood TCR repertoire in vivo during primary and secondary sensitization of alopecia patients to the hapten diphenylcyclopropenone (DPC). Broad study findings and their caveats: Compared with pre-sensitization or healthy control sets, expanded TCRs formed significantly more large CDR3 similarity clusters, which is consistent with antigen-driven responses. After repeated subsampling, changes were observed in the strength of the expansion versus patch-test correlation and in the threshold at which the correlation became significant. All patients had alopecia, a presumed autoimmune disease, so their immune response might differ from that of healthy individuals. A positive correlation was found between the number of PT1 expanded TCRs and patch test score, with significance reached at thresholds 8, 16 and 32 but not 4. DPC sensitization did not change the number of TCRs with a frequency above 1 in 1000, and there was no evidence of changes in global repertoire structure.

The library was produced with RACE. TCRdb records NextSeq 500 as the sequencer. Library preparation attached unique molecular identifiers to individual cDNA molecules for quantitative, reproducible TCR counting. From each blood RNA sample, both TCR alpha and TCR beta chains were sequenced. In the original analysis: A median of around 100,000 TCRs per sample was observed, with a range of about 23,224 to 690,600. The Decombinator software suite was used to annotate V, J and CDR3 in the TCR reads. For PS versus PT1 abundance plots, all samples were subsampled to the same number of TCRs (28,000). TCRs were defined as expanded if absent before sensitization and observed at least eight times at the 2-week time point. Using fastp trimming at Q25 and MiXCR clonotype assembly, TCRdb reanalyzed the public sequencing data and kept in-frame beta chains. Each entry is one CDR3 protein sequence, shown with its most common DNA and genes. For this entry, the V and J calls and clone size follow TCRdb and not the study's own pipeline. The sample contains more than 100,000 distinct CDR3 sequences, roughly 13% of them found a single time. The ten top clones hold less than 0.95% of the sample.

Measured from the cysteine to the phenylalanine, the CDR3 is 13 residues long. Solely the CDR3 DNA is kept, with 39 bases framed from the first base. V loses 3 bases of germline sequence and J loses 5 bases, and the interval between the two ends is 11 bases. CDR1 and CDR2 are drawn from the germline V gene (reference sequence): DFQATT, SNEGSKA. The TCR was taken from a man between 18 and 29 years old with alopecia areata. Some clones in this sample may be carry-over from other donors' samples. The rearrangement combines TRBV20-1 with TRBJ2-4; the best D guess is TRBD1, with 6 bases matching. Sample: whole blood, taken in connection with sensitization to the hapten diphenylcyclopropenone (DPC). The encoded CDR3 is CSASGQYENIQYF. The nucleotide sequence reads TGCAGTGCTAGTGGACAGTACGAAAACATTCAGTACTTC.